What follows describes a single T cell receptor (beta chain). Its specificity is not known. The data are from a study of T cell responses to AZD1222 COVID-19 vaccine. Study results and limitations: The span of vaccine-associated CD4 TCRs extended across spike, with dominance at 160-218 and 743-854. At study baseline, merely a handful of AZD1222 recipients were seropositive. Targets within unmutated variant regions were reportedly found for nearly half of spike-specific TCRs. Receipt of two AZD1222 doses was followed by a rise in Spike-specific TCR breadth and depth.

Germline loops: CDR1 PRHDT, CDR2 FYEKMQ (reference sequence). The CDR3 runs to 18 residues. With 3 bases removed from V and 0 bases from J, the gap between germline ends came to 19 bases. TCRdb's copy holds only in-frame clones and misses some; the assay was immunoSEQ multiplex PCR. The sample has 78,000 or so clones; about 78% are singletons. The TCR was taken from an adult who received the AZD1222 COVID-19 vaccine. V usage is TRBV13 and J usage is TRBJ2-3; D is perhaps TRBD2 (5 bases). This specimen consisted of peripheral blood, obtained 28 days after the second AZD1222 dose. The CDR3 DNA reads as TGTGCCAGCAGCTTGGGTGTGGAGGAAAGTAAAAGCACAGATACGCAGTATTTT. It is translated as CASSLGVEESKSTDTQYF.